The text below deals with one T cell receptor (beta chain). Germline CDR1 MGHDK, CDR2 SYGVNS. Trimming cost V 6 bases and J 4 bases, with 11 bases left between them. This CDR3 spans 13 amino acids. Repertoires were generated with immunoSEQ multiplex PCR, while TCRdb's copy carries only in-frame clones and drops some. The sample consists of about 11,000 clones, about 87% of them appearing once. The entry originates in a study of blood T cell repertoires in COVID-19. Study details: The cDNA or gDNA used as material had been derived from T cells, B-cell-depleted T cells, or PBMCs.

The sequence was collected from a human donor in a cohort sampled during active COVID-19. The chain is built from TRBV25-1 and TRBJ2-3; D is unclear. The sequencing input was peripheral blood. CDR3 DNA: TGTGCCAGCAGCGCCCCCTATGCAGATACGCAGTATTTT. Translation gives CASSAPYADTQYF.